This T cell receptor beta chain was identified in a study of molecular identifiers for immune sequencing clone quantification. Study-wide context: Replicates involved a five-way split of RNA from about 20,000 or 100,000 naive CD8 cells, with sequencing of four.

General study findings and limits: For effector cells, clones above 20 RNA copies held over 97% of molecules; for naive cells, under 1%. Detection of one spiked Jurkat cell's TCR RNA reportedly worked in 850,000 to 1,000,000 naive cells.

This CDR3 has 15 amino acids. CDR1 is SEHNR and CDR2 is FQNEAQ in the germline V gene (reference sequence). Between the trimmed V and J ends, which lost 5 bases and 5 bases, there was a span of 16 bases. A single record per CDR3 protein comes from TCRdb applying MiXCR to the PCR reads. The profile shows about 40,000 distinct CDR3 sequences, under 20% of them singletons. The sample holds many counts of this clonotype. Its antigen is unknown. This sequence was found in a human donor in good health. Some libraries in this study had Jurkat cell RNA spiked in. V is TRBV7-9 and J is TRBJ2-1; D may correspond to TRBD1 or TRBD2 (5 bases each). Sequenced sample: naive CD8+ T cells from blood, with Jurkat cell RNA spiked in. The subset is: FACS-sorted CD8+CD4-CCR7+CD45RA+ naive T cells. The CDR3 DNA is TGTGCCAGCAGCCCCGAGGGACGTACTGACAATGAGCAGTTCTTC. It encodes CASSPEGRTDNEQFF.